A single sample gave rise to the 25 T cell receptor beta chains below, sequenced in a study of blood T cells in healthy people across ages. For the second PCR, which ran for about 7 to 12 cycles, a sample-barcoded 5' primer and a J-beta primer mix were used. TCRdb reprocessed the 5' RACE reads via MiXCR and lists one record per CDR3 protein. Seen here are hundreds of thousands of distinct CDR3 sequences, 40% to 60% observed once, and the top ten hold roughly 13%. The sample comprised blood. Receptor source: a man aged 25-45 years in good health.

V is TRBV5-1 and J is TRBJ2-3; 8 bases fit TRBD1. The CDR3 has 18 residues. J gave up 1 base and V 5 bases, and 15 bases lay outside the gene matches. Germline loops: CDR1 SGHRS, CDR2 YFSETQ. CDR3 in DNA: TGCGCCAGCAGTCAGGACAGGGAAGGGTTTCTCCGCACAGATACGCAGTATTTT. Protein: CASSQDREGFLRTDTQYF. The full variable domain, rest sourced from reference TRBV5-1 and TRBJ2-3, is KAGVTQTPRYLIKTRGQQVTLSCSPISGHRSVSWYQQTPGQGLQFLFEYFSETQRNKGNFPGRFSGRQFSNSRSEMNVSTLELGDSALYLCASSQDREGFLRTDTQYFGPGTRLTVL.

This clonotype was observed a few times. This chain connects TRBV6-2 or TRBV6-3 to TRBJ2-4, with D uncertain. The CDR3 is 15 residues long. The germline V gene has CDR1 MNHEY and CDR2 SVGEGT. The V end was cut by 2 bases, the J end by 0 bases, with 8 bases between. CDR3 residues: CASSYAAIAKNIQYF. The CDR3 DNA sequence: TGTGCCAGCAGTTACGCGGCGATAGCCAAAAACATTCAGTACTTC.

The chain employs TRBV7-9 and TRBJ2-3; no clear D. V lost 0 bases, J lost 8 bases, and 18 bases lay in between. Germline loops: CDR1 SEHNR, CDR2 FQNEAQ (reference sequence). The CDR3 totals 16 residues. This CDR3 reads CASSLAGSQKEGTQYF. The CDR3 region has the DNA TGTGCCAGCAGCTTAGCCGGGTCACAAAAAGAAGGTACGCAGTATTTT.

The V and J genes are TRBV18 and TRBJ1-1; D gene uncertain. This CDR3 region has 14 residues. V was clipped by 0 bases and J by 8 bases, with 13 bases between them. Looked up from germline, CDR1 is KGHSH and CDR2 is LQKENI. Written as DNA, the CDR3 is TGTGCCAGCTCACCACCTTCTAAGGCGGTAGAAGCTTTCTTT. It is translated as CASSPPSKAVEAFF. The variable domain in full, with the rest retrieved from reference TRBV18 and TRBJ1-1, is NAGVMQNPRHLVRRRGQEARLRCSPMKGHSHVYWYRQLPEEGLKFMVYLQKENIIDESGMPKERFSAEFPKEGPSILRIQQVVRGDSAAYFCASSPPSKAVEAFFGQGTRLTVV.

The rearrangement joins TRBV28 to TRBJ1-1; D possibly corresponds to TRBD1 (5 bases). The germline V and J ends were trimmed by 5 bases and 7 bases, with 8 bases remaining between them. Germline lookup yields CDR1 MDHEN and CDR2 SYDVKM. This CDR3 contains 11 residues. The CDR3 DNA follows: TGTGCCAGCAGTGTTAGGGGTGAAGCTTTCTTT. This gives the protein CASSVRGEAFF.

The V gene is TRBV19, the J gene TRBJ1-2; TRBD1 might be the D (5 bases). This CDR3 spans 15 amino acids. Trimming cost V 0 bases and J 4 bases, with 12 bases left between them. The germline CDR1 and CDR2 sequences are LNHDA and SQIVND (reference sequence). CDR3 protein: CASSIEGQAFYGYTF. The CDR3 coding sequence is TGTGCCAGTAGTATAGAGGGGCAGGCCTTCTATGGCTACACCTTC.

This sequence joins TRBV7-2 and TRBJ1-4; no clear D gene. CDR1 is SGHTA and CDR2 is FQGNSA in the germline V gene. Trimming stripped 3 bases from V and 0 bases from J, with 11 bases between. This CDR3 contains 16 residues. CDR3 amino acids: CASSFGQRSTNEKLFF. The CDR3 DNA reads TGTGCCAGCAGCTTCGGGCAGAGATCAACTAATGAAAAACTGTTTTTT.

CDR3 in amino acids: CASSLRGGVQETQYF. For the CDR3, the DNA is TGTGCCAGCTCCTTAAGGGGGGGGGTGCAAGAGACCCAGTACTTC. The chain combines TRBV3-1 with TRBJ2-5, with D tentatively TRBD2 (7 bases). The CDR3 totals 15 residues. The V end was cut by 8 bases, the J end by 2 bases, with 18 bases between. CDR1 and CDR2 (germline): LGHDT, YNNKEL (reference sequence).

As DNA, the CDR3 is TGCGCCAGCAGCTGGGGGTTCGGAGGGGCGCGGAACACTGAAGCTTTCTTT. Protein: CASSWGFGGARNTEAFF. The chain combines TRBV5-1 with TRBJ1-1, with D possibly TRBD1 on 5 matching bases. CDR1 is SGHRS, CDR2 YFSETQ, per germline. The CDR3 contains 17 residues. Trimming removed 3 bases from V and 1 base from J, with 19 bases in between.

The chain combines TRBV27 with TRBJ1-1; 9 positions match TRBD1. The CDR3 loop spans 14 amino acids. Germline CDR1 MNHEY, CDR2 SMNVEV (reference sequence). J lost 5 bases, V lost 4 bases, and 5 bases had no gene match. CDR3 residues: CASSSQGAGTEAFF. CDR3 nucleotides: TGTGCCAGCAGTTCACAGGGGGCTGGGACTGAAGCTTTCTTT.

The CDR3 sequence: CASSSRDGPYEQYF. The CDR3 region has the DNA TGTGCCAGCAGTTCCCGGGACGGACCCTACGAGCAGTACTTC. The chain has TRBV6-2 or TRBV6-3 and TRBJ2-7; D is perhaps TRBD1 or TRBD2 (5 bases each). Trimming took off 4 bases at V and 2 bases at J, with 12 bases between the two ends. CDR1 is MNHEY, CDR2 SVGEGT, per germline. The CDR3 spans 14 residues.

The chain has TRBV6-6 and TRBJ2-1; maybe TRBD2 (5 bases). Germline loops: CDR1 MNHNY, CDR2 SVGAGI (reference sequence). The V and J ends lost 7 bases and 7 bases respectively, with 11 bases between them. The CDR3 contains 12 residues. The CDR3: CASTSSGNEQFF. CDR3 coding DNA: TGTGCCAGCACTTCGTCGGGGAATGAGCAGTTCTTC.

This clonotype was observed once. V usage is TRBV9 and J usage is TRBJ2-3; D unresolved. The length of the CDR3 is 13 residues. V shed 0 bases and J shed 9 bases, with 11 bases lying between them. In germline, CDR1 is SGDLS, CDR2 YYNGEE. CDR3 sequence reads: CASSVGDRVTQYF. The CDR3 DNA reads TGTGCCAGCAGCGTAGGGGATAGGGTAACGCAGTATTTT.

J is TRBJ2-5 and V is TRBV7-9; D gene unclear. Germline loops: CDR1 SEHNR, CDR2 FQNEAQ (reference sequence). Trimming cost V 5 bases and J 3 bases, with 13 bases left between them. The CDR3 runs 14 residues. The CDR3 region has the DNA TGTGCCAGCAGCGTAATTGCCAGCGAAGAGACCCAGTACTTC. It encodes CASSVIASEETQYF.

Turning to this clonotype: A junction boundary mismatches the germline segment, possibly from a read error. This chain joins TRBV6-2 or TRBV6-3 and TRBJ2-1, with no clear D. The CDR3 is 14 residues long. The germline gives CDR1 MNHEY, CDR2 SVGEGT. The CDR3 loop reads CTSSSRSSYNEQFF. The CDR3 DNA sequence: TGTACCAGCAGTTCTCGTAGCTCCTACAATGAGCAGTTCTTC.

This chain's CDR3 is CASSSSEFTDTQYF. The DNA for the CDR3 is TGCGCCAGCAGCAGTTCCGAATTCACAGATACGCAGTATTTT. The genes are TRBV5-1 and TRBJ2-3, with D unresolved. There are 14 residues in the CDR3. Trimming removed 4 bases from V and 2 bases from J, with 11 bases in between. Germline V gene sequence: CDR1 SGHRS, CDR2 YFSETQ. The variable domain in full, with the rest retrieved from reference TRBV5-1 and TRBJ2-3, is KAGVTQTPRYLIKTRGQQVTLSCSPISGHRSVSWYQQTPGQGLQFLFEYFSETQRNKGNFPGRFSGRQFSNSRSEMNVSTLELGDSALYLCASSSSEFTDTQYFGPGTRLTVL.

V and J are TRBV19 and TRBJ2-5; D gene unclear. V lost 5 bases to trimming and J lost 5 bases, with 15 bases between them. Germline lookup yields CDR1 LNHDA and CDR2 SQIVND (reference sequence). The CDR3 has 14 residues. CDR3 amino acids: CASSQTDSRETQYF. DNA of the CDR3: TGTGCCAGTAGTCAGACCGACTCGAGGGAGACCCAGTACTTC.

The V call is TRBV27, the J call TRBJ1-5; tentatively, D is TRBD1 (6 bases). CDR1 is MNHEY and CDR2 is SMNVEV in the germline V gene (reference sequence). With 0 bases removed from V and 0 bases from J, the gap between germline ends came to 24 bases. CDR3 size: 21 residues. The CDR3 reads CASSLSYFGDNSDDSNQPQHF. CDR3 nucleotides: TGTGCCAGCAGTTTATCTTACTTTGGGGACAACAGCGATGATAGCAATCAGCCCCAGCATTTT.

CDR3 nucleotides: TGTGCCAGCAGGGAGGACAGGGAAGCTTTCTTT. Its translation is CASREDREAFF. V is TRBV6-6 and J is TRBJ1-1; 7 bases align to TRBD1. J lost 8 bases, V lost 6 bases, and 3 bases had no gene match. The CDR3 totals 11 residues. CDR1 is MNHNY, CDR2 SVGAGI, per germline (reference sequence).

Details on this clonotype: At one of its ends the junction is not consistent with the germline gene, which may arise from a read error. The chain employs TRBV9 and TRBJ2-5; maybe TRBD2 (5 bases). The J call is in doubt because the DNA end fits TRBJ2-7 better. There are 12 residues in the CDR3. Germline V gene lookup returns CDR1 SGDLS and CDR2 YYNGEE. This chain's CDR3 is CAGSSPSREQYF. CDR3 nucleotide sequence: TGTGCCGGCAGCTCTCCTAGCCGCGAGCAGTACTTC.

This clonotype was detected once. One end of the junction fails to match germline, which may point to a read error. The chain links TRBV20-1 to TRBJ1-2; D is ambiguous. Germline-derived CDR1 and CDR2 are DFQATT and SNEGSKA (reference sequence). The CDR3 totals 12 residues. CDR3 loop: CSAFTYDYGHTF. CDR3 DNA: TGCAGTGCTTTTACATACGACTATGGCCACACCTTC.

The chain carries TRBV7-9 and TRBJ1-1; D may be TRBD1 (5 bases). The CDR3 has 15 amino acids. The germline gives CDR1 SEHNR, CDR2 FQNEAQ (reference sequence). Trimming stripped 5 bases from V and 3 bases from J, with 16 bases between. CDR3 nucleotides: TGTGCCAGCAGCCCGCATGGGGCGCCGGACACTGAAGCTTTCTTT. Its translation is CASSPHGAPDTEAFF.

This clonotype was seen once. CDR3 coding DNA: TGTGCCAGCAGTCATACTAGCGGGGGCCCTCTCTACGAGCAGTACTTC. Translation: CASSHTSGGPLYEQYF. This chain links TRBV12-3 or TRBV12-4 with TRBJ2-5; 11 positions agree with TRBD2. The end of the DNA aligns better with TRBJ2-7, so the J call may be wrong. The CDR3 consists of 16 residues.

The CDR3 DNA is TGTGCCAGCAGCCAAGTGCGGGGGTCCTCCTACAATGAGCAGTTCTTC. Translating gives CASSQVRGSSYNEQFF. The rearrangement links TRBV3-1 to TRBJ2-1; 7 bases fit TRBD2. The CDR3 runs to 16 residues. Losses at the gene ends were 1 base for V and 0 bases for J; bases not matched to a gene: 3. Per germline, CDR1 LGHDT and CDR2 YNNKEL (reference sequence).

The chain has TRBV20-1 and TRBJ2-7; no definite D call. V lost 2 bases to trimming and J lost 0 bases, with 8 bases between them. CDR3 length: 13 amino acids. CDR1 and CDR2 (germline): DFQATT, SNEGSKA (reference sequence). Here the CDR3 reads CSARLESSYEQYF. The CDR3, as DNA: TGCAGTGCTAGACTAGAAAGCTCCTACGAGCAGTACTTC.